The present T cell receptor (beta chain) was sequenced within a study of control samples from healthy donors and cancer patients. Profiling relied on immunoSEQ multiplex PCR, and the TCRdb table lists in-frame clones only, not all of them. Of about 150,000 clones in the sample, under 95% were seen once. The CDR3 runs to 15 residues. The junction had 8 bases not matched to a gene; V was cut back by 6 bases and J by 5 bases. Germline CDR1 and CDR2: SGHTA and FQGTGA. This clonotype was obtained from a woman younger than 30 in good health. The material sequenced was blood. V is TRBV7-3 and J is TRBJ2-2; TRBD1 agrees at 8 bases. The DNA of the CDR3 is TGTGCCAGCAGTAAACAGGGGGATACAACCGGGGAGCTGTTTTTT. This sequence encodes CASSKQGDTTGELFF.